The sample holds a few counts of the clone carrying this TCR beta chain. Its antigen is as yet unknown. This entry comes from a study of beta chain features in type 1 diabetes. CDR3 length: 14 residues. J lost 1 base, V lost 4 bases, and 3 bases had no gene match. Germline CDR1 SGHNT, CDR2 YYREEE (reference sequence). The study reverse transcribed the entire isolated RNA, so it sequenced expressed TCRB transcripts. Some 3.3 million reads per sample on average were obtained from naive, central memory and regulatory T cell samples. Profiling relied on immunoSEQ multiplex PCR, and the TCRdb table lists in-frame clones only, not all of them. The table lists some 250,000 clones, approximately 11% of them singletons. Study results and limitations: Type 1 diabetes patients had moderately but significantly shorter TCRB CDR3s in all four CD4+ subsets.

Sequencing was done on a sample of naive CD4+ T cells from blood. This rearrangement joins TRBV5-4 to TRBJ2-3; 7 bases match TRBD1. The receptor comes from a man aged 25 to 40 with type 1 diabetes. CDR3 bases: TGTGCCAGCAGCCCTCAGGGGGGCACAGATACGCAGTATTTT. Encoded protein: CASSPQGGTDTQYF. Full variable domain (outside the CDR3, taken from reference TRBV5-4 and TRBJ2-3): ETGVTQSPTHLIKTRGQQVTLRCSSQSGHNTVSWYQQALGQGPQFIFQYYREEENGRGNFPPRFSGLQFPNYSSELNVNALELDDSALYLCASSPQGGTDTQYFGPGTRLTVL.